The clone carrying this T cell receptor (beta chain) showed up many times. CDR3 length equals 14 residues. Trimming removed 0 bases from V and 5 bases from J, with 5 bases in between. Germline loops: CDR1 SGHTA, CDR2 FQGTGA. TCRdb re-derived calls from the 5' RACE reads in MiXCR, one entry per CDR3 protein. The sample includes about 40,000 distinct CDR3 sequences, approximately 17% of them seen just once. The sequenced material came from naive CD4+ T cells sorted from a lymph node. Subset here: naive CD4+ T cells, CD4+CD45RA+CD25-. J is TRBJ1-6 and V is TRBV7-3; D unclear. This TCR was recovered from a female donor with breast cancer. The CDR3 loop reads CASSLTHNNSPLHF. The CDR3 DNA reads TGTGCCAGCAGCTTAACCCATAATAATTCACCCCTCCACTTT.